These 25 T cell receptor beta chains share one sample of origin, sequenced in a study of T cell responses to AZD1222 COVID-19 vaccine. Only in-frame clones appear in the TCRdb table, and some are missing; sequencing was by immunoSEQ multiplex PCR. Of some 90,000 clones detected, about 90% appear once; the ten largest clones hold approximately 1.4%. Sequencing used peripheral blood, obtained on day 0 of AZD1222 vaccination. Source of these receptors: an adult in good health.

The DNA for the CDR3 is TGTGCCAGCAGTTTATACCCGATGACAGGGGACTATGGCTACACCTTC. It yields the protein CASSLYPMTGDYGYTF. The J gene is TRBJ1-2, the V gene TRBV27; TRBD1 aligns across 8 bases. This CDR3 region has 16 residues. Germline CDR1 reads MNHEY; CDR2 reads SMNVEV (reference sequence). Trimming cost V 1 base and J 3 bases; bases outside gene matches: 7.

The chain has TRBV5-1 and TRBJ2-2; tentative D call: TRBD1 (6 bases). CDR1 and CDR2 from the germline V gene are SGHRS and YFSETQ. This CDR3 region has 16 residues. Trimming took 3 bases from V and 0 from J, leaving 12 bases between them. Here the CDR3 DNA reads TGCGCCAGCAGCTCGGGACACCGCTCGAACACCGGGGAGCTGTTTTTT. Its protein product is CASSSGHRSNTGELFF.

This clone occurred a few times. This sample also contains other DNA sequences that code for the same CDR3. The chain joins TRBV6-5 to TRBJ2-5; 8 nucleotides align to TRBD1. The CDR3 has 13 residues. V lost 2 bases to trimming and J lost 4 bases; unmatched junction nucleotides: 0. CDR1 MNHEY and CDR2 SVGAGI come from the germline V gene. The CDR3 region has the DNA TGTGCCAGCAGTTACGACAGGGGAGAGACCCAGTACTTC. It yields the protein CASSYDRGETQYF.

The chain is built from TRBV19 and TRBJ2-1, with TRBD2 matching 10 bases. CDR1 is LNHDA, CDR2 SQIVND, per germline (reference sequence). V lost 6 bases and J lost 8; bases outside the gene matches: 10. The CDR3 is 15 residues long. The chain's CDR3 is CASRGAGGPGDEQFF. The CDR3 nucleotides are TGTGCCAGTAGAGGAGCGGGAGGGCCAGGGGATGAGCAGTTCTTC.

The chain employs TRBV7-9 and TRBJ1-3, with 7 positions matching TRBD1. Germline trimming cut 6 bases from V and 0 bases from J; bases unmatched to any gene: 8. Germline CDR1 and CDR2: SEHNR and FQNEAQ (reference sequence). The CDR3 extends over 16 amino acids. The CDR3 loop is CASREGGKNSGNTIYF. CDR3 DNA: TGTGCCAGCAGAGAAGGGGGCAAGAACTCTGGAAACACCATATATTTT.

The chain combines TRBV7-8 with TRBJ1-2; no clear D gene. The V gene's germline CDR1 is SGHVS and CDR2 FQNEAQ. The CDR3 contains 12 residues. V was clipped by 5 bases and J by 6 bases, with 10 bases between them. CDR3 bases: TGTGCCAGCAGCCTCGGCGGAGATGGCTACACCTTC. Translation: CASSLGGDGYTF.

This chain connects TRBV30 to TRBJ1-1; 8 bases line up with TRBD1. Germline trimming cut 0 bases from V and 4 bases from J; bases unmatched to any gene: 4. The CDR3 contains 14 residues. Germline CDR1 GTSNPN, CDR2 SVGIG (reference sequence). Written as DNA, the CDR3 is TGTGCCTGGAGTGTGGGGACAGGTTTCACTGAAGCTTTCTTT. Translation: CAWSVGTGFTEAFF.

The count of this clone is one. The CDR3 loop is CASARASGRDEQYF. The CDR3 DNA reads as TGTGCCAGCGCTCGTGCTAGCGGGAGGGACGAGCAGTACTTC. The rearrangement joins TRBV27 to TRBJ2-7; TRBD2 matches at 12 bases. The CDR3 sequence is 14 residues long. V dropped 8 bases and J dropped 5; count of bases not matched to a gene: 7. The germline V gene has CDR1 MNHEY and CDR2 SMNVEV (reference sequence).

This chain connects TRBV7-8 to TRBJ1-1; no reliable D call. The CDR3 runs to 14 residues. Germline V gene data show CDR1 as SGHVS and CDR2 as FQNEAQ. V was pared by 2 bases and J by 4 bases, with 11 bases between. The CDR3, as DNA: TGTGCCAGCAGCTTATGGGAAAGTAGCACTGAAGCTTTCTTT. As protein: CASSLWESSTEAFF.

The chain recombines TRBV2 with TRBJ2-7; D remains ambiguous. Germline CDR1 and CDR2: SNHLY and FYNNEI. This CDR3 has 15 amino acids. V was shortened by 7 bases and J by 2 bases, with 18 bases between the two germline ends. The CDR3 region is CASNPDRLNAYEQYF. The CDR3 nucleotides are TGTGCCAGCAACCCCGACCGTCTGAATGCCTACGAGCAGTACTTC.

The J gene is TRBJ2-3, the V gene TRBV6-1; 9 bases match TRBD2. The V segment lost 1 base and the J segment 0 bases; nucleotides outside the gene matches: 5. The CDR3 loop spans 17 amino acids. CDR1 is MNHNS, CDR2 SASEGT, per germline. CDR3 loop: CASSEGTSVPSTDTQYF. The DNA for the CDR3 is TGTGCCAGCAGTGAAGGGACTAGCGTACCTAGCACAGATACGCAGTATTTT.

CDR3 in amino acids: CASSRGETYQPQHF. Here the CDR3 DNA reads TGTGCCAGCAGTCGAGGGGAGACTTATCAGCCCCAGCATTTT. The V and J genes are TRBV2 and TRBJ1-5; D perhaps matches TRBD1 (5 bases). Germline CDR1 SNHLY, CDR2 FYNNEI. Trimming took 5 bases from V and 5 from J, leaving 13 bases between them. The CDR3 has 14 residues.

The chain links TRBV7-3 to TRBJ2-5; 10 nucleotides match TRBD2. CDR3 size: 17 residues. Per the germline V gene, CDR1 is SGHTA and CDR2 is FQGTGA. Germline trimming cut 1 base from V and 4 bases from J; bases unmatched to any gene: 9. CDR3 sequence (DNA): TGTGCCAGCAGCTTAAACCCCAGCGGGAGGGAGGGAGAGACCCAGTACTTC. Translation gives CASSLNPSGREGETQYF.

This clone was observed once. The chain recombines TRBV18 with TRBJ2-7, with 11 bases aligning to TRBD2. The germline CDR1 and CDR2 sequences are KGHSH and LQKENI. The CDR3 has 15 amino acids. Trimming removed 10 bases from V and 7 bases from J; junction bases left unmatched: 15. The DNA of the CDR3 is TGTGCCACCATGGAGTTAACTAGCGGGAGTCGAGAGCAGTACTTC. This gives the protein CATMELTSGSREQYF.

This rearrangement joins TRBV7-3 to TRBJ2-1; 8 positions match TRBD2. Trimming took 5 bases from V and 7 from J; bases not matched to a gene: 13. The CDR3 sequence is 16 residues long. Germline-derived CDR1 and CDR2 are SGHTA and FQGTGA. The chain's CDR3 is CASSRGPGLGENEQFF. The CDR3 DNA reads TGTGCCAGCAGCCGAGGACCGGGACTAGGCGAGAATGAGCAGTTCTTC.

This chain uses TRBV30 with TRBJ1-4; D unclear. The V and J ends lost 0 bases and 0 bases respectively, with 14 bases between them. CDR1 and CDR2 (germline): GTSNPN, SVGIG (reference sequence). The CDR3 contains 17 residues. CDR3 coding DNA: TGTGCCTGGAGTGTGAAGGGTCCCCCCCCAACTAATGAAAAACTGTTTTTT. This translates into CAWSVKGPPPTNEKLFF.

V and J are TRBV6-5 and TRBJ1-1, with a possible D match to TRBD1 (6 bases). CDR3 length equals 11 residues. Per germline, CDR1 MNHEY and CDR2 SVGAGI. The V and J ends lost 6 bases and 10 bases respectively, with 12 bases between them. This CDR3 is CASRLKGVAFF. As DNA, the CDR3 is TGTGCCAGCAGACTCAAGGGGGTAGCTTTCTTT.

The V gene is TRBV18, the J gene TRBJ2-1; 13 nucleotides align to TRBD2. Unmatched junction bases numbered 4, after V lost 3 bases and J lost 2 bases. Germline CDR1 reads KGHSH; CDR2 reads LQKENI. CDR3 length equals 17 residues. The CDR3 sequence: CASSPAGTSGAYNEQFF. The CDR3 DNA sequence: TGTGCCAGCTCACCGGCCGGGACTAGCGGGGCCTACAATGAGCAGTTCTTC.

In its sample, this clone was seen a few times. Written as DNA, the CDR3 is TGTGCCAGCAGCCCCCGGGACGGGGCCTCCTACGAGCAGTACTTC. Translating gives CASSPRDGASYEQYF. The chain carries TRBV7-9 and TRBJ2-7, with D tentatively TRBD1 or TRBD2 (5 bases each). The V gene lost 5 bases and the J gene lost 0 bases, with 14 bases spanning the gap. This CDR3 contains 15 residues. CDR1 and CDR2 (germline): SEHNR, FQNEAQ (reference sequence).

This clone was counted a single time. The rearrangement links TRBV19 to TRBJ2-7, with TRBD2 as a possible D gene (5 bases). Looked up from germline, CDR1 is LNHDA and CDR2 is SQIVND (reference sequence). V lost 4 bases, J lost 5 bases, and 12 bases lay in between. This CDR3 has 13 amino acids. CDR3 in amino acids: CASSTSGYHEQYF. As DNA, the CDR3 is TGTGCCAGTAGTACCTCGGGGTACCACGAGCAGTACTTC.

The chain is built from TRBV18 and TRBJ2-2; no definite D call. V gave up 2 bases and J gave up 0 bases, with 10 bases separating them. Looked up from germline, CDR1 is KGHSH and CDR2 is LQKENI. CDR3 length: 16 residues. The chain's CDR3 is CASSPITRPNTGELFF. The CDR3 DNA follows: TGTGCCAGCTCACCAATAACAAGGCCGAACACCGGGGAGCTGTTTTTT.

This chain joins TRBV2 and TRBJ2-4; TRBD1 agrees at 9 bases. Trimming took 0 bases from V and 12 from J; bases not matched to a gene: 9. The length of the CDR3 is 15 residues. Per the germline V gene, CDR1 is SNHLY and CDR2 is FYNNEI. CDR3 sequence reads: CASSEALFRDRDQYF. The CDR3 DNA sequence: TGTGCCAGCAGTGAAGCCCTCTTCCGGGACAGGGATCAGTACTTC.

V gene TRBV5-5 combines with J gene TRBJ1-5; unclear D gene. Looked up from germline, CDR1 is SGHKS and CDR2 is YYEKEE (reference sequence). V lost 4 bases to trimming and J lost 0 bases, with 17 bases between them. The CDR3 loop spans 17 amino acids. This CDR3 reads CASSEVVSTDSNQPQHF. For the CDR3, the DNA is TGTGCCAGCAGCGAGGTAGTCAGCACCGATAGCAATCAGCCCCAGCATTTT.

The CDR3 bases are TGTGCCAGCTCACCCGGTCAGGGCTTTAGCAATCAGCCCCAGCATTTT. Its translation is CASSPGQGFSNQPQHF. The gene calls are TRBV18 and TRBJ1-5; D possibly corresponds to TRBD1 (5 bases). The CDR3 is 16 residues long. Trimming took off 3 bases at V and 0 bases at J, with 12 bases between the two ends. Germline CDR1 is KGHSH and CDR2 is LQKENI.

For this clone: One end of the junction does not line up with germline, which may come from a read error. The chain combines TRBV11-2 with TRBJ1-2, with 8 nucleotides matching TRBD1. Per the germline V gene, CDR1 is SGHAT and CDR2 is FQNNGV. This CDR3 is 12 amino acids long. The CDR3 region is CASSVDRGGYTF. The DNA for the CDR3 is TGTGCCAGCAGCGTAGACAGGGGTGGCTACACCTTC.